This T cell receptor (beta chain) comes out of a study of blood T cell repertoires in COVID-19. Study context: Samples came from the United States, Italy and Spain, spanning acute and convalescent COVID-19. PBMCs, B-cell-depleted T cells, or T cells were the source of the cDNA or gDNA that made up the material.

The CDR3 totals 14 residues. Per the authors' pipeline: For nucleated cells, counts were estimated from reference gene primer amplification. Produced via immunoSEQ multiplex PCR; TCRdb's table is partial and in-frame only. V, J and clone size were drawn from that table, and D and trimming were deduced from the DNA. Here the sample spans fewer than 45,000 clones, roughly 70% being singletons. One Seattle source followed patients from active infection through their disease course. This sequence originates from a man in his 70s with COVID-19, enrolled during active disease. The sequenced sample was peripheral blood. V and J are TRBV21-1 and TRBJ2-7; the table's D call of TRBD1 was not tested on the DNA. TRBV21-1 is tagged as a pseudogene. The chain's CDR3 is CASSTPGQAETGYF. In DNA, the CDR3 is TGTGCCAGCAGCACCCCGGGACAGGCAGAGACAGGGTACTTC.